This is a list of T cell receptor beta chains from one sample in a study of T cell repertoires in ileal Crohn's disease. Generated by immunoSEQ multiplex PCR, the TCRdb table keeps only in-frame clones and is missing some. The sample holds several thousand clones, less than 90% seen once. Sequencing was done on a sample of ileal tissue. These receptors were collected from an adult with Crohn's disease. CDR3s include the opening cysteine and the closing phenylalanine or tryptophan. Fields, in order: D gene, clone size, V gene, J gene, CDR3 DNA, CDR3 protein. A D gene is named only where the DNA matches it firmly. Size values are once, few and many counts, or a class for expanded clones, and some rows have none.

D: TRBD1
size: -
V: TRBV18
J: TRBJ2-1
DNA: TGTGCCAGCTCACCACGACAGGGTGTGAATGAGCAGTTCTTC
CDR3: CASSPRQGVNEQFF

D: TRBD1
size: -
V: TRBV4-1
J: TRBJ2-1
DNA: TGCGCCAGCAGTCATCCGGGACAGACGAATGAGCAGTTCTTC
CDR3: CASSHPGQTNEQFF

D: -
size: -
V: TRBV28
J: TRBJ2-7
DNA: TGTGCCAGCAGTTTTATGGGGGAGAGCGGCGAGCAGTACTTC
CDR3: CASSFMGESGEQYF

D: -
size: -
V: TRBV5-4
J: TRBJ2-1
DNA: TGTGCCAGCAGCTTGGATGAGGGGCCGGATGAGCAGTTCTTC
CDR3: CASSLDEGPDEQFF

D: TRBD1
size: -
V: TRBV4-3
J: TRBJ2-7
DNA: TGCGCCAGCAGCCAAGATACCAGGGGGCTAGTGCAGTACTTC
CDR3: CASSQDTRGLVQYF

D: -
size: -
V: TRBV6-4
J: TRBJ1-5
DNA: TGTGCCAGCAGTGCCGAGGGGGGCCAGCCCCAGCATTTT
CDR3: CASSAEGGQPQHF

D: -
size: -
V: TRBV9
J: TRBJ2-6
DNA: TGTGCCAGCAGCGATCTCATCTCTGGGGCCAACGTCCTGACTTTC
CDR3: CASSDLISGANVLTF

D: TRBD1
size: -
V: TRBV5-4
J: TRBJ1-4
DNA: TGTGCCAGCAGCACCAACCAGGGGGGAGGAGAAAAACTGTTTTTT
CDR3: CASSTNQGGGEKLFF

D: -
size: -
V: TRBV15
J: TRBJ2-1
DNA: TGTGCCACCAGCAGAGACAGCGGTACCTACAATGAGCAGTTCTTC
CDR3: CATSRDSGTYNEQFF

D: TRBD1
size: -
V: TRBV10-3
J: TRBJ2-7
DNA: TGTGCCTCCCAGGTCCCCGGGACAGGCAACGACGAGCAGTACTTC
CDR3: CASQVPGTGNDEQYF

D: TRBD1
size: -
V: TRBV28
J: TRBJ1-5
DNA: TGTGCCAGCAGTGAGACAGGGGGCTACAATCAGCCCCAGCATTTT
CDR3: CASSETGGYNQPQHF

D: -
size: -
V: TRBV19
J: TRBJ2-2
DNA: TGTGCCAGTGGCGGGCGGGGGAACACCGGGGAGCTGTTTTTT
CDR3: CASGGRGNTGELFF

D: TRBD1
size: once
V: TRBV19
J: TRBJ2-7
DNA: TGTGCCAGTAGTATTAACAGGGGCAGGGAGCAGTACTTC
CDR3: CASSINRGREQYF

D: TRBD2
size: once
V: TRBV7-2
J: TRBJ2-1
DNA: TGTGCCAGCAGCGAGTCTAGCGGGGGGGCCTGGTTCTTC
CDR3: CASSESSGGAWFF

D: TRBD2
size: -
V: TRBV7-2
J: TRBJ2-2
DNA: TGTGCCAGCAGCCCACTAGCGGGGGGTTACACCGGGGAGCTGTTTTTT
CDR3: CASSPLAGGYTGELFF

D: -
size: -
V: TRBV7-2
J: TRBJ1-3
DNA: TGTGCCAGCAGCCTACGACGGGAATACTCTGGAAACACCATATATTTT
CDR3: CASSLRREYSGNTIYF

D: TRBD1
size: -
V: TRBV23-1
J: TRBJ2-1
DNA: TGCGCCAGCCCCCGACCGGGACAGGGGGACAGCTCCTACAATGAGCAGTTCTTC
CDR3: CASPRPGQGDSSYNEQFF

D: TRBD2
size: -
V: TRBV11-2
J: TRBJ2-5
DNA: TGTGCCAGCAGCTCCGGGATAGCGGGAGCCACCCAAGAGACCCAGTACTTC
CDR3: CASSSGIAGATQETQYF

D: TRBD2
size: -
V: TRBV4-2
J: TRBJ2-1
DNA: TGTGCCAGCAGCGCCCGACTAGCGGGACACTACAATGAGCAGTTCTTC
CDR3: CASSARLAGHYNEQFF

D: TRBD2
size: -
V: TRBV2
J: TRBJ2-1
DNA: TGTGCCAGCAGGGTGACTAGCGGGAGGGTTTATGAGCAGTTCTTC
CDR3: CASRVTSGRVYEQFF

D: -
size: -
V: TRBV30
J: TRBJ1-2
DNA: TGTGCCTGGAGTCCTGGGGACTATGGCTACACCTTC
CDR3: CAWSPGDYGYTF

D: -
size: -
V: TRBV27
J: TRBJ2-3
DNA: TGTGCCAGCAGTTTAAGCGGGTTAGGAGGTACGCAGTATTTT
CDR3: CASSLSGLGGTQYF

D: -
size: -
V: TRBV11-2
J: TRBJ1-3
DNA: TGTGCCAGCAGCTTTAAGGCCTCTGGAAACACCATATATTTT
CDR3: CASSFKASGNTIYF

D: -
size: once
V: TRBV30
J: TRBJ2-3
DNA: TGTGCCTGGAGCGGAAGCTTCACAGATACGCAGTATTTT
CDR3: CAWSGSFTDTQYF

D: TRBD2
size: -
V: TRBV2
J: TRBJ2-2
DNA: TGTGCCAGCAAGGCCCCGAGCGGGGGGAACACCGGGGAGCTGTTTTTT
CDR3: CASKAPSGGNTGELFF

D: TRBD1
size: -
V: TRBV5-4
J: TRBJ2-5
DNA: TGTGCCAGCAGGGCCCGGACAGGGGAACAAGAGACCCAGTACTTC
CDR3: CASRARTGEQETQYF

D: -
size: few
V: TRBV20-1
J: TRBJ2-1
DNA: TGCAGTGCAAACGGTTTAGGGCAGTTCTTC
CDR3: CSANGLGQFF

D: -
size: once
V: TRBV27
J: TRBJ1-2
DNA: TGTGCCAGCAGTGTTACAGGTGGCCATGGCTACACCTTC
CDR3: CASSVTGGHGYTF

D: TRBD1
size: -
V: TRBV6-1
J: TRBJ1-2
DNA: TGTGCCAGCTATAACGCTCACAGGGGGACCTGCACCTTC
CDR3: CASYNAHRGTCTF

D: TRBD1
size: -
V: TRBV28
J: TRBJ1-5
DNA: TGTGCCAGCAGTTATCTAGGGGGCGAGGGGCAGCCCCAGCATTTT
CDR3: CASSYLGGEGQPQHF